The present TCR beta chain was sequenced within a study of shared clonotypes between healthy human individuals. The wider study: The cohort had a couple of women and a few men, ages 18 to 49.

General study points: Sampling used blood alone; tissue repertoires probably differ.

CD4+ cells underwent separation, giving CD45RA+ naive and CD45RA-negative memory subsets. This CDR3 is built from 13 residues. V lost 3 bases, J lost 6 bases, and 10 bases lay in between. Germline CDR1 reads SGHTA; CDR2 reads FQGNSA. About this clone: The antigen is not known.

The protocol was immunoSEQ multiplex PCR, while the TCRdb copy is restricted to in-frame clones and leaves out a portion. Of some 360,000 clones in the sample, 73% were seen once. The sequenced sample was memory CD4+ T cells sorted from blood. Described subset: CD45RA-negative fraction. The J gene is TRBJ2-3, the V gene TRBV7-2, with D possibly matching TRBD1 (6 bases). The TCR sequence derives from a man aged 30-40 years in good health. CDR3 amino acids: CASSFSTGDTQYF. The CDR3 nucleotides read TGTGCCAGCAGCTTTAGTACAGGGGATACGCAGTATTTT.